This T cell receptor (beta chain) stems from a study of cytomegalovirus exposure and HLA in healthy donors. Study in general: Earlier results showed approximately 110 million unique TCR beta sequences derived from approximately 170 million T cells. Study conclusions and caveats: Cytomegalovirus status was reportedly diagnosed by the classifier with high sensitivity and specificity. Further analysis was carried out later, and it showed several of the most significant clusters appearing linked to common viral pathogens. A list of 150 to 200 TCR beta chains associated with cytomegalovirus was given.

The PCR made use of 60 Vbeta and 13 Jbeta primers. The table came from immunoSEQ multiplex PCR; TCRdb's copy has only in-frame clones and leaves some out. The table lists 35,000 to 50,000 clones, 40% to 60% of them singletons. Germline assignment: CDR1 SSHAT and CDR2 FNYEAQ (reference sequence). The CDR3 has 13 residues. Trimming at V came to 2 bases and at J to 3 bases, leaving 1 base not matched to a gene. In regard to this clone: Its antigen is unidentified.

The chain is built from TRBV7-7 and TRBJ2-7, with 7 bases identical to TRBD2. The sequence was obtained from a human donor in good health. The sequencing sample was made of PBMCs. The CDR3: CASSLLADYEQYF. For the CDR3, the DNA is TGTGCCAGCAGCTTACTAGCGGACTACGAGCAGTACTTC.